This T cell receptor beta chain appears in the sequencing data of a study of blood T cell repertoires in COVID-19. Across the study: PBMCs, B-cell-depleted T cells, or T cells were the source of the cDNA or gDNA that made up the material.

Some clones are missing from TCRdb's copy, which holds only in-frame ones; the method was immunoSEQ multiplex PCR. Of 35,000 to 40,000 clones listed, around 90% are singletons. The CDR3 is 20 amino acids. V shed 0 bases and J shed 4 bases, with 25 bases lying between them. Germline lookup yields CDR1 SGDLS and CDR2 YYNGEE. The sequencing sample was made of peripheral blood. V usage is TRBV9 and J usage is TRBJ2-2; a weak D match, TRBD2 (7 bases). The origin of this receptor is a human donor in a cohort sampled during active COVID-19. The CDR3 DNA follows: TGTGCCAGCAGCGTAGGACATCCCAAGGGGGGGCGGGAAGGCACCGGGGAGCTGTTTTTT. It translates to CASSVGHPKGGREGTGELFF.